The present T cell receptor (beta chain) was sequenced within a study of blood T cell repertoires in COVID-19. Germline CDR1 and CDR2: MNHEY and SVGAGI. Trimming at V came to 7 bases and at J to 4 bases, leaving 12 bases not matched to a gene. The CDR3 loop spans 15 amino acids. Produced via immunoSEQ multiplex PCR; TCRdb's table is partial and in-frame only. The profile shows about 180,000 clones, roughly 81% of them singletons. Sequenced material: peripheral blood. This clonotype was obtained from a woman of 80 years or more with COVID-19, enrolled during active disease. The chain has TRBV6-5 and TRBJ1-2, with 7 bases fitting TRBD1. The CDR3 reads CASKARDRRGYGYTF. The DNA for the CDR3 is TGTGCCAGCAAGGCCAGGGACAGACGCGGCTATGGCTACACCTTC.